This T cell receptor beta chain stems from a study of shared clonotypes between healthy human individuals. Germline V gene lookup returns CDR1 MNHNY and CDR2 SVGAGI (reference sequence). Trimming at V came to 2 bases and at J to 3 bases, leaving 5 bases not matched to a gene. This CDR3 comprises 15 residues. The assay used deep level. Genomic DNA per cell subset filled all wells of several immunoSEQ plates. Measured with immunoSEQ multiplex PCR; TCRdb has only the in-frame clones, and not every one. The data hold 470,000 or so clones, with 70% to 80% observed a single time. The TCR comes from a middle-aged woman in good health. Some clones in this sample may be carry-over from other donors' samples. Material: PBMCs. V gene TRBV6-6 combines with J gene TRBJ2-3; TRBD1 agrees at 7 bases. As DNA, the CDR3 is TGTGCCAGCAGTTACGCAGACAGGGAAACAGATACGCAGTATTTT. Its protein product is CASSYADRETDTQYF.